This TCR beta chain was sequenced for a study of blood T cell repertoires in COVID-19. Repertoires were generated with immunoSEQ multiplex PCR, while TCRdb's copy carries only in-frame clones and drops some. The table records about 100,000 clones, about 90% of them present only once. From germline, CDR1 is KGHSH and CDR2 LQKENI. CDR3 length: 13 residues. With 5 bases removed from V and 9 bases from J, the gap between germline ends came to 11 bases. The sample consisted of peripheral blood. This TCR came from a man between 45 and 60 years old with acute or convalescent COVID-19. The gene calls are TRBV18 and TRBJ1-6, with a weak D call TRBD1 (6 bases). Here the CDR3 reads CASSGRGASPLHF. For the CDR3, the DNA is TGTGCCAGCTCAGGCAGGGGAGCTTCACCCCTCCACTTT.